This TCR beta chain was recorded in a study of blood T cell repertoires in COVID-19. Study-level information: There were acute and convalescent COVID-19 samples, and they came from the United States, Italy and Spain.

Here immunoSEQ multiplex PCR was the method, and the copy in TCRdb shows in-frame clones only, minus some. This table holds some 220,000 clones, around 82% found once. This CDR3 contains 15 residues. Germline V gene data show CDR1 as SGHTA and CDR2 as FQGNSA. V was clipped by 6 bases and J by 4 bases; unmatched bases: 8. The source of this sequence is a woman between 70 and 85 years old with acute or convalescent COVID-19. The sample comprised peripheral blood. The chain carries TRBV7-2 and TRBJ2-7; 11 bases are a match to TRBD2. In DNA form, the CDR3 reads TGTGCCAGCAGATTATCTAGCGGGGGGCAGTACGAGCAGTACTTC. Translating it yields CASRLSSGGQYEQYF. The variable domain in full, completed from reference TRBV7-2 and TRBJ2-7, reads GAGVSQSPSNKVTEKGKDVELRCDPISGHTALYWYRQSLGQGLEFLIYFQGNSAPDKSGLPSDRFSAERTGGSVSTLTIQRTQQEDSAVYLCASRLSSGGQYEQYFGPGTRLTVT.